This entry features one TCR beta chain sequence. This sample stems from a study of blood T cell repertoires in COVID-19. Overall study: Italy, Spain and the United States were the sources of the convalescent and acute COVID-19 samples. T cells, B-cell-depleted T cells, or PBMCs supplied cDNA or gDNA.

In the original analysis: Counts of nucleated cells, estimated from reference gene primer amplification, were obtained. Sequencing was performed with immunoSEQ multiplex PCR; in TCRdb, only in-frame clones are kept and a portion is missing. V and J calls and clone size are given by that table; D and trimming were obtained from the DNA. Of some 300,000 clones listed, around 88% are singletons. Sequencing input: peripheral blood. This clonotype was obtained from a woman in her twenties or thirties who had recovered from COVID-19.

The CDR3 loop reads CASSQVSGGTTYNEQFF. The CDR3 DNA reads TGTGCCAGCAGCCAAGTAAGCGGGGGGACTACTTACAATGAGCAGTTCTTC. V and J are TRBV3-1 (or the pseudogene TRBV3-2) and TRBJ2-1, with 9 nucleotides matching TRBD2. The J segment lost 4 bases and the V segment lost 1 base, leaving 8 bases of the junction unmatched. Germline-derived CDR1 and CDR2 are LGHDT and YNNKEL (reference sequence). The CDR3 covers 17 residues.